The 6 T cell receptor beta chains below were found in one sample sequenced in a study of cytomegalovirus exposure and HLA in healthy donors. Researchers ran the PCR with 60 Vbeta and 13 Jbeta primers. Method: immunoSEQ multiplex PCR; TCRdb's copy keeps in-frame clones and lacks some. The table records some 120,000 clones, 75% to 90% of them present only once. The specimen was PBMCs. These TCRs come from a woman aged 30 to 39 in good health and CMV-seropositive.

This clone was observed a handful of times. The chain recombines TRBV27 with TRBJ2-5; 8 bases fit TRBD2. CDR1 and CDR2 from the germline V gene are MNHEY and SMNVEV (reference sequence). Losses at the gene ends were 4 bases for V and 11 bases for J; bases not matched to a gene: 15. The CDR3 runs to 15 residues. This CDR3 reads CASSSGADLGGEQYF. As DNA, the CDR3 is TGTGCCAGCAGTTCAGGGGCGGACCTCGGGGGGGAGCAGTACTTC.

The chain couples TRBV28 to TRBJ1-1; D unclear. Trimming took off 3 bases at V and 0 bases at J, with 5 bases between the two ends. The CDR3 is made up of 13 amino acids. CDR1 is MDHEN and CDR2 is SYDVKM in the germline V gene. The DNA for the CDR3 is TGTGCCAGCAGTTTTCAAATGAACACTGAAGCTTTCTTT. Translated: CASSFQMNTEAFF.

The CDR3: CAISESVGKGSYGYTF. Here the CDR3 DNA reads TGTGCCATCAGTGAGTCAGTTGGAAAGGGGTCGTATGGCTACACCTTC. The V call is TRBV10-3, the J call TRBJ1-2; a weak D match, TRBD1 (5 bases). Trimming pared 0 bases from V and 5 bases from J, leaving 16 bases between. The germline V gene encodes CDR1 ENHRY and CDR2 SYGVKD. The CDR3 contains 16 residues.

This rearrangement joins TRBV9 to TRBJ2-2; TRBD2 matches 7 bases. This CDR3 contains 16 residues. The V gene's germline CDR1 is SGDLS and CDR2 YYNGEE. The J segment lost 4 bases and the V segment lost 2 bases, leaving 8 bases of the junction unmatched. CDR3 region: CASSVQASGPTGELFF. The CDR3 region has the DNA TGTGCCAGCAGCGTGCAGGCTAGCGGACCCACCGGGGAGCTGTTTTTT.

V and J are TRBV5-6 and TRBJ1-1; D not certain. In germline, CDR1 is SGHDT, CDR2 YYEEEE. The CDR3 is 14 amino acids. V lost 1 base and J lost 0, with 7 bases in between. The CDR3 loop is CASSLLRLNTEAFF. The CDR3 coding sequence is TGTGCCAGCAGCTTGCTCAGGTTGAACACTGAAGCTTTCTTT.

This rearrangement joins TRBV5-1 to TRBJ1-3, with D possibly being TRBD1 (6 bases). Germline assignment: CDR1 SGHRS and CDR2 YFSETQ. The V gene lost 2 bases and the J gene lost 4 bases, with 13 bases spanning the gap. The CDR3 covers 15 residues. The CDR3 DNA follows: TGCGCCAGCAGCTTAGCCACCGGGACAGGAAACACCATATATTTT. Translated: CASSLATGTGNTIYF. The variable domain in full, with the rest retrieved from reference TRBV5-1 and TRBJ1-3, is KAGVTQTPRYLIKTRGQQVTLSCSPISGHRSVSWYQQTPGQGLQFLFEYFSETQRNKGNFPGRFSGRQFSNSRSEMNVSTLELGDSALYLCASSLATGTGNTIYFGEGSWLTVV.